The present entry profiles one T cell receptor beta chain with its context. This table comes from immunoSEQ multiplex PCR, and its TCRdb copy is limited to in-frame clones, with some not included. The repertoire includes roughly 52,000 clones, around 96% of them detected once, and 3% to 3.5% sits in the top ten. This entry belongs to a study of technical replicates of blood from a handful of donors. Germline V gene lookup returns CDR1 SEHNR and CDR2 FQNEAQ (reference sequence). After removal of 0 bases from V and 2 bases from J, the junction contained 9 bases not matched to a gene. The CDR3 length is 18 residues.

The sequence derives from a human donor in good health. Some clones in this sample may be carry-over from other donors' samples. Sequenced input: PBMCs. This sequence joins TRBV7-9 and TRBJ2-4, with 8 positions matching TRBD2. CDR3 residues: CASSLALDGGASKNIQYF. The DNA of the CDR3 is TGTGCCAGCAGCTTAGCGTTAGACGGGGGGGCTTCCAAAAACATTCAGTACTTC.